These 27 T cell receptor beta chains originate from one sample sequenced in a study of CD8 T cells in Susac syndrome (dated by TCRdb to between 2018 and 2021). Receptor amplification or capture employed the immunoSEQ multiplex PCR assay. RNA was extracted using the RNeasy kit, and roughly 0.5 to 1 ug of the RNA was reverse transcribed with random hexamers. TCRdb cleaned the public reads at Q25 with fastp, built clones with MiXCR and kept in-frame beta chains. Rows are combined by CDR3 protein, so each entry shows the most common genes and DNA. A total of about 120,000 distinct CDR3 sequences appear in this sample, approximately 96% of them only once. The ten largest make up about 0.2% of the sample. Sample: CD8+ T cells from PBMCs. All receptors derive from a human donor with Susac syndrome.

The CDR3 DNA is TGTGCCAGCAGCCCCCCCTCGGGCCCGGGGCCTTACTATGGCTACACCTTC. Translated, it gives CASSPPSGPGPYYGYTF. J is TRBJ1-2 and V is TRBV7-3; possible D gene TRBD1, 5 bases. The CDR3 has 17 amino acids. Trimming cost V 5 bases and J 3 bases, with 22 bases left between them. Germline lookup yields CDR1 SGHTA and CDR2 FQGTGA.

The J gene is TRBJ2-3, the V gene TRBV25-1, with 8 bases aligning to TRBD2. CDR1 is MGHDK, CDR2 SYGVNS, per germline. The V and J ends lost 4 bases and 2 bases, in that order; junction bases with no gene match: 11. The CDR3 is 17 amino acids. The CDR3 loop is CASSATGGTLTTDTQYF. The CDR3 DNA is TGTGCCAGCAGTGCAACGGGGGGGACCCTCACCACAGATACGCAGTATTTT.

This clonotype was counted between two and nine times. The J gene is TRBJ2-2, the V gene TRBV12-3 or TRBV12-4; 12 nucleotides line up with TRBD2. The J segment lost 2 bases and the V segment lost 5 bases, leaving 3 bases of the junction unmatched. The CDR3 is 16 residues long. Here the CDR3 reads CASSVGLAGNTGELFF. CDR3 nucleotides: TGTGCCAGCAGTGTTGGACTAGCGGGAAACACCGGGGAGCTGTTTTTT.

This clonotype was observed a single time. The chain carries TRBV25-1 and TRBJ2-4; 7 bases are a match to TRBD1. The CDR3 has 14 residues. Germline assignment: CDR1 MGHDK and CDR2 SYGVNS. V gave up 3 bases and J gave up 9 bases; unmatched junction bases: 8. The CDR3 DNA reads TGTGCCAGCAGTGATTCCGACAGGGCGAGCATTCAGTACTTC. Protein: CASSDSDRASIQYF.

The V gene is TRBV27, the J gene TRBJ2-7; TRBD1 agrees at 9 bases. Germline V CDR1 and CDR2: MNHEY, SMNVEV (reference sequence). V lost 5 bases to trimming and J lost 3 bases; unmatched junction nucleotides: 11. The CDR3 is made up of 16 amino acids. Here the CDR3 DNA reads TGTGCCAGCAGTGTGGGTCCGGGACAGGGTATCTACGAGCAGTACTTC. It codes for CASSVGPGQGIYEQYF.

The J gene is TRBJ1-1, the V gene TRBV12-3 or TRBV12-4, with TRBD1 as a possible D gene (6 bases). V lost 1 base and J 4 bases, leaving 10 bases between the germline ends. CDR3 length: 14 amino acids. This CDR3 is CASSLGGQTTEAFF. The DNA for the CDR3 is TGTGCCAGCAGTTTAGGAGGACAGACCACTGAAGCTTTCTTT.

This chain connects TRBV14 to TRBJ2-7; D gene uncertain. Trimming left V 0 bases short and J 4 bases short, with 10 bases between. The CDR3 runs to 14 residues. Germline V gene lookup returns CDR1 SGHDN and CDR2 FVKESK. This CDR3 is CASSQDPSHYEQYF. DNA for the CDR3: TGTGCCAGCAGCCAAGATCCAAGTCATTACGAGCAGTACTTC.

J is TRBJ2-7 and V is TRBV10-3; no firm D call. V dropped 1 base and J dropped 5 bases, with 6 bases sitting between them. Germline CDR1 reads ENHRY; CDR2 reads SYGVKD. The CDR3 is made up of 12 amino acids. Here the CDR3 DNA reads TGTGCCATCAGTGAGTGGTCGCACGAGCAGTACTTC. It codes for CAISEWSHEQYF.

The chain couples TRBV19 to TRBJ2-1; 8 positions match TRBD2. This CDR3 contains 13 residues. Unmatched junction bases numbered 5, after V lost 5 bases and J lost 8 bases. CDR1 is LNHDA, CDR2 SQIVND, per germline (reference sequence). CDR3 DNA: TGTGCCAGTAGTGTACGGGAGGGGGATGAGCAGTTCTTC. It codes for CASSVREGDEQFF.

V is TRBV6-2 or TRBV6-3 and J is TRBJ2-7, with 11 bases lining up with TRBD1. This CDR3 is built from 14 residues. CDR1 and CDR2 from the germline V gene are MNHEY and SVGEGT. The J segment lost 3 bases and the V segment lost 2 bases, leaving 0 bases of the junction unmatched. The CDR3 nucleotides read TGTGCCAGCAGTTACGGGACAGGGGGCTACGAGCAGTACTTC. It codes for CASSYGTGGYEQYF.

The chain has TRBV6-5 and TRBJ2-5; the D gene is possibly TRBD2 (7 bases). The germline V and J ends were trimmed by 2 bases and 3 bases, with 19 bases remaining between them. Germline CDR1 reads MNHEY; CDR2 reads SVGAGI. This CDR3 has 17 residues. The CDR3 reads CASSYPIVEGGKETQYF. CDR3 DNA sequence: TGTGCCAGCAGTTACCCGATTGTAGAGGGGGGGAAAGAGACCCAGTACTTC.

CDR3 amino acids: CASSQDEGEQFF. CDR3 nucleotides: TGCGCCAGCAGCCAAGATGAGGGGGAGCAGTTCTTC. The chain uses TRBV4-1 and TRBJ2-1, with D perhaps being TRBD1 or TRBD2 (5 bases each). V dropped 0 bases and J dropped 10 bases, with 7 bases sitting between them. Germline V gene sequence: CDR1 MGHRA, CDR2 YSYEKL. CDR3 length equals 12 residues.

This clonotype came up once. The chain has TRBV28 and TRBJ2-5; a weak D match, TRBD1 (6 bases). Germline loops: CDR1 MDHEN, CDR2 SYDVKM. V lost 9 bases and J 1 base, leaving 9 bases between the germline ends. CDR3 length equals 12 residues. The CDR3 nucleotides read TGTGCCAGTATGGACAGCCAAGAGACCCAGTACTTC. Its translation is CASMDSQETQYF.

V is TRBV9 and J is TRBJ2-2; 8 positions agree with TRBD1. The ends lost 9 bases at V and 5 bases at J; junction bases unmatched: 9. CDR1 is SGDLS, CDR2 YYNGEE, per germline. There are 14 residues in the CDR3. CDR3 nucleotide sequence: TGTGCCAACGTACACCAGGGGGCGACCGGGGAGCTGTTTTTT. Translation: CANVHQGATGELFF.

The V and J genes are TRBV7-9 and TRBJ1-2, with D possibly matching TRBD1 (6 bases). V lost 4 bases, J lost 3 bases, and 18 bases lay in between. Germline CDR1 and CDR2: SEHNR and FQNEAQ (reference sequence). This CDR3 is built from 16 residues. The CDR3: CASSSPRGAVDYGYTF. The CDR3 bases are TGTGCCAGCAGCTCCCCCCGGGGGGCGGTGGACTATGGCTACACCTTC.

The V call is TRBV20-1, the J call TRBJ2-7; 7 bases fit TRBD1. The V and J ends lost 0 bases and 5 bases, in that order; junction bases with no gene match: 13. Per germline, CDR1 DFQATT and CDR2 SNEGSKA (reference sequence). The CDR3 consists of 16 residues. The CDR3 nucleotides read TGCAGTGCTAGAGATCCCTCCACAGGGGATTTCAACGAGCAGTACTTC. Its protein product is CSARDPSTGDFNEQYF.

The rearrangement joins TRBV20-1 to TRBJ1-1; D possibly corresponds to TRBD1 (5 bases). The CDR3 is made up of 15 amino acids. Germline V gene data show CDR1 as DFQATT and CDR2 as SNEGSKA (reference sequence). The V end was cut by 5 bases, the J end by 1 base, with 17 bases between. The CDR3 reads CSAPALDTANTEAFF. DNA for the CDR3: TGCAGTGCTCCTGCTCTGGACACCGCGAACACTGAAGCTTTCTTT.

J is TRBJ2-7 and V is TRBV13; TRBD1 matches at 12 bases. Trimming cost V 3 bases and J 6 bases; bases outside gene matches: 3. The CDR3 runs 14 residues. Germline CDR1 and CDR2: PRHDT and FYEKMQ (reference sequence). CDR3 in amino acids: CASSFEGQGAEQYF. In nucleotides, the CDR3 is TGTGCCAGCAGCTTTGAGGGACAGGGGGCCGAGCAGTACTTC.

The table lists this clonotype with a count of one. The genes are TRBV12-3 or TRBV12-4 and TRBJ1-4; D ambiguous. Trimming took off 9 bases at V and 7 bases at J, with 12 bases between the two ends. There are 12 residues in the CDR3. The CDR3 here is CASAWEGEKLFF. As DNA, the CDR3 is TGTGCCAGTGCTTGGGAAGGTGAAAAACTGTTTTTT.

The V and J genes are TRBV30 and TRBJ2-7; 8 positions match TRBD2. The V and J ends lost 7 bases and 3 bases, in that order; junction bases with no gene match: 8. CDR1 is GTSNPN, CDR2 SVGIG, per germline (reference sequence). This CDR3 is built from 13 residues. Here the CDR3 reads CALDTGTSYEQYF. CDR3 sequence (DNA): TGTGCCTTAGACACCGGGACTAGCTACGAGCAGTACTTC.

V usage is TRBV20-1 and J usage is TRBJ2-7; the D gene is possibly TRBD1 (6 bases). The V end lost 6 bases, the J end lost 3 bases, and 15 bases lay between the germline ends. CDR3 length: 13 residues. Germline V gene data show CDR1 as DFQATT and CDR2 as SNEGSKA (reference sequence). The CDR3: CSATTGENYEQYF. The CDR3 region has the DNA TGCAGTGCGACGACAGGTGAGAACTACGAGCAGTACTTC.

The CDR3 DNA reads as TGTGCCAGCAGTCCACCGGGACAGATTAACAATGAGCAGTTCTTC. Amino acid sequence: CASSPPGQINNEQFF. This chain uses TRBV13 with TRBJ2-1; 7 positions match TRBD1. This CDR3 has 15 residues. V gave up 6 bases and J gave up 5 bases; unmatched junction bases: 10. The germline V gene has CDR1 PRHDT and CDR2 FYEKMQ (reference sequence).

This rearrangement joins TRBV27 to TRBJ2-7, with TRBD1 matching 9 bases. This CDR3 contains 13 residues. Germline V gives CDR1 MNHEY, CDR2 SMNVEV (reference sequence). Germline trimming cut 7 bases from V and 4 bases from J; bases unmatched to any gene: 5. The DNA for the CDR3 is TGTGCCAGCAAGCGGACAGGGGCGTACGAGCAGTACTTC. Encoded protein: CASKRTGAYEQYF.

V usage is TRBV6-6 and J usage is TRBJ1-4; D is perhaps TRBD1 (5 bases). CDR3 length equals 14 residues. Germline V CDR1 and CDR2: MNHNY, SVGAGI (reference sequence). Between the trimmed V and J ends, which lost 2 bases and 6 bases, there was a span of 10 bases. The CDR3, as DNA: TGTGCCAGCAGTTACGTAGGGACGGATGAAAAACTGTTTTTT. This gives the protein CASSYVGTDEKLFF.

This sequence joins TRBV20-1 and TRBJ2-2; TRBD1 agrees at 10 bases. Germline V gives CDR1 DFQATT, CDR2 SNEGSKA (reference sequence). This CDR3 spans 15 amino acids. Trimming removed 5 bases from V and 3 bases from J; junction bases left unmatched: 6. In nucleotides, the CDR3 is TGCAGTGCTGGAGCCGGGACAGGGGACACCGGGGAGCTGTTTTTT. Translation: CSAGAGTGDTGELFF.

This chain's CDR3 is CASSPAFGVDTEAFF. The CDR3 DNA is TGTGCCAGCAGTCCCGCGTTCGGTGTAGACACTGAAGCTTTCTTT. The rearrangement joins TRBV12-3 or TRBV12-4 to TRBJ1-1; D remains ambiguous. CDR3 length equals 15 residues. Trimming cost V 5 bases and J 3 bases, with 16 bases left between them.

CDR3 protein: CASTHGGVGYTF. CDR3 DNA sequence: TGTGCCAGTACCCATGGGGGCGTCGGCTACACCTTC. This chain joins TRBV19 and TRBJ1-2, with D tentatively TRBD1 (6 bases). Germline loops: CDR1 LNHDA, CDR2 SQIVND (reference sequence). V was pared by 7 bases and J by 8 bases, with 14 bases between. The CDR3 runs 12 residues.